The next 10 T cell receptor beta chains were all read from a single sample in a study of tissue T cells after allogeneic stem cell transplantation. Described time point: mouse harvest day 14 after allogeneic transplant. Mouse grafts combined 10^7 T-cell-depleted bone marrow cells with 10^6 splenic CD5+ T cells. Profiled with immunoSEQ multiplex PCR; TCRdb holds only in-frame clones, not every one. This table has about 5,000 clones, around 32% appearing once. Sequencing used skin. The receptors were gathered from a female BALB/c mouse given C57BL/6 T cells with graft-versus-host disease after an allogeneic hematopoietic cell transplant.

This clone showed up just a few times. Here the gene names and germline are mouse. The read ends 1 residue early relative to the CDR3; the germline J gene fills the gap. The gene calls are TRBV12-2 and TRBJ1-1; no clear D gene. The V end lost 0 bases, the J end lost 5 bases, and 6 bases lay between the germline ends. CDR1 is SGHLS and CDR2 is HYDKME in the germline V gene. The CDR3 runs to 12 residues. The CDR3 sequence: CASSLERTEVFF. Partial CDR3 DNA: TGTGCCAGCTCTCTCGAGCGAACAGAAGTCTTC.

This clone was counted between two and nine times. Any gene name here is a mouse gene name. The missing CDR3 end, 1 residue past where the read stops, is filled in from the germline J gene. The V call is TRBV4, the J call TRBJ1-3; maybe TRBD1 (5 bases). Per the germline V gene, CDR1 is LGHDT and CDR2 is YNNKQL (reference sequence). The CDR3 sequence is 14 residues long. Deletions cut 5 bases from V and 4 bases from J, with 12 bases between. The CDR3 protein is CASSKRGGGNTLYF. The CDR3 DNA, read in part, is TGTGCCAGCAGCAAGAGGGGAGGCGGAAATACGCTCTAT.

Comments on this clone: Genes and germline are mouse. The read finishes 1 residue shy of the CDR3 end, and the germline J gene is used to complete it. This chain connects TRBV3 to TRBJ2-5; TRBD1 is a possible D gene (6 bases). This CDR3 is 16 amino acids long. Germline-derived CDR1 and CDR2 are SNHLY and FYNGKV (reference sequence). V lost 1 base and J lost 0, with 11 bases in between. CDR3 loop: CASSLGRTVNQDTQYF. CDR3 DNA, as far as it was read: TGTGCCAGCAGCTTAGGGAGGACAGTTAACCAAGACACCCAGTAC.

Notes on this clone: Mouse names are used for the genes. The DNA ends 1 residue before the CDR3 does, and the rest of the CDR3 is filled in from the germline J gene. The chain is built from TRBV5 and TRBJ2-5; D not certain. CDR1 is LGHNA, CDR2 YNLKQL, per germline (reference sequence). Deletions cut 6 bases from V and 6 bases from J, with 19 bases between. The CDR3 consists of 15 residues. CDR3 residues: CASSGSRDRGDTQYF. Partial CDR3 DNA: TGTGCCAGCAGTGGCTCCCGGGATCGAGGGGACACCCAGTAC.

Only one count was recorded for this clone. Germline and genes here are mouse. The sequence runs out 1 residue before the end of the CDR3; the remainder is reconstructed from the germline J gene. V is TRBV13-2 and J is TRBJ2-1; TRBD2 agrees at 8 bases. The V segment lost 3 bases and the J segment 1 base; nucleotides outside the gene matches: 6. The germline CDR1 and CDR2 sequences are NNHNN and SYGAGS (reference sequence). This CDR3 comprises 16 residues. The CDR3 bases that were read are TGTGCCAGCGGTGTCGGACTGGGTTCCAACTATGCTGAGCAGTTC. It encodes CASGVGLGSNYAEQF. Given in full, the CDR3 is CASGVGLGSNYAEQFF.

This clone counts as large. Mouse names are used for the genes. The read is 1 residue too short to cover the CDR3 end, so that end is filled in from the germline J gene. The chain employs TRBV26 and TRBJ1-3; weak D call: TRBD1 (5 bases). Trimming left V 2 bases short and J 2 bases short, with 7 bases between. The germline gives CDR1 KGHPV, CDR2 FQNQEV (reference sequence). The CDR3 sequence is 14 residues long. The CDR3 DNA, read in part, is TGTGCCAGCAGTCTGGGGGGGGCTGGAAATACGCTCTAT. Protein sequence: CASSLGGAGNTLY. The whole CDR3 is CASSLGGAGNTLYF.

This clone was found a few times. Germline and genes here are mouse. The missing CDR3 end, 1 residue past where the read stops, is filled in from the germline J gene. The chain couples TRBV26 to TRBJ2-7; D may be TRBD1 or TRBD2 (6 bases each). The CDR3 totals 12 residues. CDR1 and CDR2 (germline): KGHPV, FQNQEV (reference sequence). Deletions cut 2 bases from V and 5 bases from J, with 7 bases between. CDR3 DNA, as far as it was read: TGTGCCAGCAGTCTGGGGGGCAATGAACAGTAC. This encodes CASSLGGNEQY. Given in full, the CDR3 is CASSLGGNEQYF.

The sample holds one count of this clone. The gene names here belong to mouse. Read coverage stops 1 residue before the CDR3 terminus; the germline J gene supplies the remainder. In the same sample, other DNA sequences code for this CDR3. This rearrangement joins TRBV23 to TRBJ2-4; TRBD1 is the table's D call, not checked against the DNA. This CDR3 has 15 residues. In germline, CDR1 is KGHTA, CDR2 FQNQQP. Incomplete CDR3 DNA: TGCTCCAGCAGTCGGGATAGGGGGAGTCAAAACACCTTGTAC. Translated, it gives CSSSRDRGSQNTLY. The CDR3, in full, reads CSSSRDRGSQNTLYF.

This clone was seen a few times. The gene names here belong to mouse. The CDR3 region is CAWSLEGLETLYF. The CDR3 bases that were read are TGTGCCTGGAGTCTAGAGGGACTGGAAACGCTGTAT. The rearrangement joins TRBV31 to TRBJ2-3; TRBD2 matches at 7 bases. The read ends 1 residue before the CDR3 terminus; that terminus is restored from the germline J gene. V was clipped by 0 bases and J by 6 bases; unmatched bases: 3. CDR1 and CDR2 from the germline V gene are GKSSPN and SITVG. This CDR3 spans 13 amino acids. The whole variable domain, filled in from reference TRBV31 and TRBJ2-3, reads AQTIHQWPVAEIKAVGSPLSLGCTIKGKSSPNLYWYWQATGGTLQQLFYSITVGQVESVVQLNLSASRPKDDQFILSTEKLLLSHSGFYLCAWSLEGLETLYFGSGTRLTVL.

A word on this clone: All gene names here are mouse names. The read stops 1 residue short of the end of the CDR3; the missing end is completed from the germline J gene. The chain recombines TRBV3 with TRBJ2-5, with 8 bases lining up with TRBD1. The CDR3 loop spans 13 amino acids. Germline V gene lookup returns CDR1 SNHLY and CDR2 FYNGKV (reference sequence). The V gene end was trimmed by 5 bases and the J gene end by 6 bases; junction bases not matched to a gene: 4. CDR3 DNA, as far as it was read: TGTGCCAGCAGCGACAGGGGTGGGGACACCCAGTAC. Translating it yields CASSDRGGDTQY. In full, the CDR3 is CASSDRGGDTQYF.